The 15 T cell receptor beta chains presented below share a single source sample, sequenced in a study of cytomegalovirus exposure and HLA in healthy donors. PCR primers comprised 60 Vbeta and 13 Jbeta primers. Clones were read by immunoSEQ multiplex PCR, and TCRdb kept only the in-frame ones, dropping some. The table records around 120,000 clones, over 60% of them present only once. The specimen sequenced was PBMCs. Every receptor here comes from a human donor in good health.

This chain joins TRBV27 and TRBJ2-1, with 7 bases aligning to TRBD1. The length of the CDR3 is 15 residues. V gave up 6 bases and J gave up 2 bases; unmatched junction bases: 7. Germline V gives CDR1 MNHEY, CDR2 SMNVEV (reference sequence). CDR3 sequence (DNA): TGTGCCAGCAGCCAGGGACAGTACCCCTACAATGAGCAGTTCTTC. Protein: CASSQGQYPYNEQFF.

The J gene is TRBJ2-3, the V gene TRBV30; perhaps TRBD2 as D (6 bases). The CDR3 extends over 13 amino acids. Per germline, CDR1 GTSNPN and CDR2 SVGIG (reference sequence). Trimming removed 1 base from V and 6 bases from J, with 11 bases in between. Written as DNA, the CDR3 is TGTGCCTGGAGTGATAGGAGGGGCGATACGCAGTATTTT. Translating gives CAWSDRRGDTQYF.

The chain uses TRBV7-8 and TRBJ2-7, with TRBD2 matching over 11 bases. The CDR3 loop spans 15 amino acids. Per germline, CDR1 SGHVS and CDR2 FQNEAQ. J was trimmed by 9 bases and V by 5 bases; bases with no gene match: 12. The CDR3 is CASSLRTSGPLGQYF. CDR3 nucleotide sequence: TGTGCCAGCAGCCTAAGGACTAGCGGGCCCCTGGGGCAGTACTTC.

In DNA, the CDR3 is TGTGCCAGCAGCCCGCAAACCGGGACTAGCTCGAACCAGTTCTTC. Translating gives CASSPQTGTSSNQFF. The chain couples TRBV7-3 to TRBJ2-1, with 9 bases matching TRBD2. Germline V gives CDR1 SGHTA, CDR2 FQGTGA. After removal of 5 bases from V and 13 bases from J, the junction contained 15 bases not matched to a gene. The CDR3 runs 15 residues.

Written as DNA, the CDR3 is TGTGCCAGCAGCCAACGGACAGGGGGCAATTACGAGCAGTACTTC. Translating gives CASSQRTGGNYEQYF. The V call is TRBV11-1, the J call TRBJ2-7; the match to TRBD1 covers 11 bases. The CDR3 has 15 residues. J gave up 4 bases and V 5 bases, and 7 bases lay outside the gene matches. Germline CDR1 and CDR2: SGHAT and FQDESV (reference sequence).

The chain uses TRBV2 and TRBJ2-5; maybe TRBD2 (6 bases). The CDR3 extends over 15 amino acids. Trimming took 4 bases from V and 3 from J, leaving 15 bases between them. Germline V gives CDR1 SNHLY, CDR2 FYNNEI. CDR3: CASSVGREVKETQYF. CDR3 bases: TGTGCCAGCAGTGTAGGCAGGGAGGTTAAAGAGACCCAGTACTTC.

V is TRBV28 and J is TRBJ2-7; D perhaps matches TRBD1 (6 bases). V dropped 6 bases and J dropped 1 base, with 13 bases sitting between them. The CDR3 loop spans 14 amino acids. The germline CDR1 and CDR2 sequences are MDHEN and SYDVKM. CDR3 sequence (DNA): TGTGCCAGCAGCTTACAGGGTAAATCCTACGAGCAGTACTTC. It translates to CASSLQGKSYEQYF. Filled out from reference TRBV28 and TRBJ2-7, the complete variable domain reads DVKVTQSSRYLVKRTGEKVFLECVQDMDHENMFWYRQDPGLGLRLIYFSYDVKMKEKGDIPEGYSVSREKKERFSLILESASTNQTSMYLCASSLQGKSYEQYFGPGTRLTVT.

A few counts support this clone. V is TRBV4-3 and J is TRBJ1-3; D is perhaps TRBD1 (5 bases). Between the trimmed V and J ends, which lost 1 base and 0 bases, there was a span of 10 bases. Germline CDR1 LGHNA, CDR2 YSLEER. The CDR3 sequence is 16 residues long. The chain's CDR3 is CASSQVGGGSGNTIYF. The CDR3, as DNA: TGCGCCAGCAGCCAAGTCGGCGGGGGCTCTGGAAACACCATATATTTT.

As DNA, the CDR3 is TGCGCCAGCAGTGGACACTATGAGCAGTTCTTC. This translates into CASSGHYEQFF. The chain couples TRBV10-1 to TRBJ2-1; D is ambiguous. Trimming stripped 4 bases from V and 8 bases from J, with 6 bases between. Germline V gene data show CDR1 as WNHNN and CDR2 as SYGVQD (reference sequence). The CDR3 is made up of 11 amino acids.

The CDR3 is CASSIPGQVSGNTIYF. DNA of the CDR3: TGTGCCAGTAGTATACCCGGACAGGTCTCTGGAAACACCATATATTTT. The chain joins TRBV19 to TRBJ1-3; 7 nucleotides match TRBD1. With 2 bases clipped from V and 0 bases from J, the junction kept 4 bases outside the gene matches. The length of the CDR3 is 16 residues. Germline V lookup: CDR1 LNHDA, CDR2 SQIVND (reference sequence). Full variable domain (outside the CDR3, taken from reference TRBV19 and TRBJ1-3): DGGITQSPKYLFRKEGQNVTLSCEQNLNHDAMYWYRQDPGQGLRLIYYSQIVNDFQKGDIAEGYSVSREKKESFPLTVTSAQKNPTAFYLCASSIPGQVSGNTIYFGEGSWLTVV.

CDR3 sequence reads: CASSEGSRFVHEQYF. The CDR3 DNA is TGTGCCAGCAGTGAAGGTTCCAGGTTCGTCCACGAGCAGTACTTC. The gene calls are TRBV2 and TRBJ2-7; D gene ambiguous. The CDR3 sequence is 15 residues long. The germline gives CDR1 SNHLY, CDR2 FYNNEI. V dropped 1 base and J dropped 5 bases, with 15 bases sitting between them.

This chain links TRBV4-3 with TRBJ2-7; the match to TRBD2 covers 8 bases. CDR3 length: 16 residues. Germline V gives CDR1 LGHNA, CDR2 YSLEER. With 10 bases clipped from V and 3 bases from J, the junction kept 17 bases outside the gene matches. CDR3 sequence (DNA): TGCGCCACCTCAAAGGAGTGGGATAGCGGGATCTACGAGCAGTACTTC. Translation gives CATSKEWDSGIYEQYF.

This chain uses TRBV5-3 with TRBJ2-7, with 12 bases aligning to TRBD1. TRBV5-3 is known as an ORF, though its function is uncertain. The CDR3 covers 15 residues. J was trimmed by 6 bases and V by 4 bases; bases with no gene match: 8. The DNA for the CDR3 is TGTGCCAGAAGCATTCCGGGACAGGGGGCCGGCGAGCAGTACTTC. It translates to CARSIPGQGAGEQYF.

The rearrangement uses TRBV10-2 and TRBJ1-2, with 9 bases aligning to TRBD1. The junction had 3 bases not matched to a gene; V was cut back by 0 bases and J by 4 bases. This CDR3 contains 15 residues. Looked up from germline, CDR1 is WSHSY and CDR2 is SAAADI. Here the CDR3 reads CASSESTGGAYGYTF. The DNA for the CDR3 is TGCGCCAGCAGTGAGTCGACAGGGGGGGCCTATGGCTACACCTTC.

This clone appeared a few times. The V gene is TRBV5-1, the J gene TRBJ2-2; the match to TRBD1 covers 12 bases. Germline assignment: CDR1 SGHRS and CDR2 YFSETQ. The CDR3 is 15 residues long. With 3 bases clipped from V and 9 bases from J, the junction kept 6 bases outside the gene matches. Written as DNA, the CDR3 is TGCGCCAGCAGCTCGAAGGGACAGGGGGCCCGGGAGCTGTTTTTT. As protein: CASSSKGQGARELFF.